Below are 17 T cell receptor beta chains sequenced from a single sample in a study of T cells in Graves' hyperthyroidism and ophthalmopathy. Amplified TCR beta CDR3 regions came from RNA transcripts. HTBI primers were the set used in a first-round RT-PCR of the TCR CDR3. TCRdb processed the multiplex PCR reads anew with MiXCR; each CDR3 protein has one entry. The sample records a few hundred thousand distinct CDR3 sequences, around 20% being singletons. Specimen: blood. The receptors were sampled from a man between 18 and 29 years old with Graves' ophthalmopathy.

The rearrangement joins TRBV5-8 to TRBJ2-1; the match to TRBD2 covers 9 bases. The germline V gene encodes CDR1 SGHTS and CDR2 YDEGEE. CDR3 size: 18 residues. J gave up 6 bases and V 2 bases, and 15 bases lay outside the gene matches. CDR3 DNA: TGTGCCAGCAGCTTCACAGTAGCTCTAGCGGGGCGTCTCAATGAGCAGTTCTTC. As protein: CASSFTVALAGRLNEQFF.

The chain combines TRBV19 with TRBJ2-2; 8 nucleotides match TRBD2. Germline trimming cut 7 bases from V and 4 bases from J; bases unmatched to any gene: 23. This CDR3 region has 20 residues. Per the germline V gene, CDR1 is LNHDA and CDR2 is SQIVND (reference sequence). In nucleotides, the CDR3 is TGTGCCAGTATCAACCCCCGGGGGACTAGGGGGGGGGGGAGCACCGGGGAGCTGTTTTTT. Protein sequence: CASINPRGTRGGGSTGELFF.

The sample holds a few counts of this clonotype. The chain links TRBV20-1 to TRBJ2-6; TRBD1 agrees at 7 bases. J gave up 2 bases and V 3 bases, and 1 base lay outside the gene matches. Germline values: CDR1 DFQATT, CDR2 SNEGSKA (reference sequence). The CDR3 covers 14 residues. CDR3 coding DNA: TGCAGTGCTAGTCAGGGGGCTGGGGCCAACGTCCTGACTTTC. It is translated as CSASQGAGANVLTF.

Many counts were recorded for this clonotype. This rearrangement joins TRBV12-3 or TRBV12-4 to TRBJ2-7; unclear D gene. V gave up 5 bases and J gave up 2 bases, with 7 bases separating them. This CDR3 region has 12 residues. The CDR3 spells CASSQDPYEQYF. In DNA form, the CDR3 reads TGTGCCAGCAGTCAAGACCCCTACGAGCAGTACTTC.

Ten or more counts support this clonotype. This chain links TRBV12-3 or TRBV12-4 with TRBJ1-1; weak D call: TRBD1 (6 bases). The CDR3 is 14 residues long. The V gene lost 2 bases and the J gene lost 4 bases, with 11 bases spanning the gap. The CDR3 region is CASSLIGGTTEAFF. DNA for the CDR3: TGTGCCAGCAGTTTAATAGGGGGTACCACTGAAGCTTTCTTT.

This clonotype was counted at least ten times. The chain links TRBV2 to TRBJ2-7; tentatively, D is TRBD2 (7 bases). V lost 3 bases, J lost 4 bases, and 16 bases lay in between. Germline CDR1 SNHLY, CDR2 FYNNEI. This CDR3 has 15 residues. This CDR3 is CASSEWGGGDYEQYF. CDR3 DNA: TGTGCCAGCAGTGAGTGGGGAGGGGGTGATTACGAGCAGTACTTC.

This clonotype was seen at least ten times. The chain couples TRBV6-6 to TRBJ1-1, with no clear D. Germline values: CDR1 MNHNY, CDR2 SVGAGI (reference sequence). V shed 0 bases and J shed 7 bases, with 12 bases lying between them. CDR3 size: 14 residues. This CDR3 is CASSYSTGFSEAFF. The CDR3 region has the DNA TGTGCCAGCAGTTACTCGACCGGTTTTAGTGAAGCTTTCTTT.

The sample holds many counts of this clonotype. The chain couples TRBV3-1 to TRBJ1-5; tentative D call: TRBD1 (5 bases). Germline assignment: CDR1 LGHDT and CDR2 YNNKEL (reference sequence). The CDR3 extends over 14 amino acids. Trimming pared 0 bases from V and 6 bases from J, leaving 9 bases between. The CDR3 spells CASSQDPGRQPQHF. CDR3 DNA sequence: TGTGCCAGCAGCCAAGATCCAGGGCGTCAGCCCCAGCATTTT.

The chain carries TRBV29-1 and TRBJ2-2; D gene uncertain. This CDR3 comprises 12 residues. Germline-derived CDR1 and CDR2 are SQVTM and ANQGSEA. The V gene lost 3 bases and the J gene lost 6 bases, with 8 bases spanning the gap. The CDR3 bases are TGCAGCGTTGACAAGGGCTCCGGGGAGCTGTTTTTT. The encoded protein is CSVDKGSGELFF.

This sequence joins TRBV20-1 and TRBJ2-5; the D gene could be TRBD1 or TRBD2 (6 bases each). Trimming stripped 2 bases from V and 7 bases from J, with 11 bases between. The CDR3 loop spans 12 amino acids. Germline CDR1 is DFQATT and CDR2 is SNEGSKA (reference sequence). The CDR3 DNA sequence: TGCAGTGCTAGAAGGGGGGTCGGGACCCAGTACTTC. Protein: CSARRGVGTQYF.

Comment on this clonotype: At one end, the junction sequence differs from germline, possibly due to a read error. The chain has TRBV20-1 and TRBJ2-2; the match to TRBD1 covers 7 bases. This CDR3 is 14 amino acids long. Germline CDR1 reads DFQATT; CDR2 reads SNEGSKA (reference sequence). CDR3 region: CSARAGGVAGKLFF. CDR3 DNA sequence: TGCAGTGCTAGGGCAGGGGGTGTCGCCGGGAAGCTGTTTTTT.

The chain uses TRBV29-1 and TRBJ1-1; 7 nucleotides line up with TRBD1. Germline CDR1 SQVTM, CDR2 ANQGSEA. This CDR3 contains 12 residues. V shed 7 bases and J 12 bases; nucleotides not matched to a gene: 14. The CDR3 bases are TGCAGCGCCCCGACCCTGGGACAGAGCCCTTTCTTT. Its translation is CSAPTLGQSPFF.

The genes are TRBV6-1 and TRBJ1-3, with 8 bases matching TRBD1. V lost 3 bases to trimming and J lost 4 bases; unmatched junction nucleotides: 2. The CDR3 loop spans 14 amino acids. CDR1 and CDR2 (germline): MNHNS, SASEGT. This CDR3 is CASSDRGRGNTIYF. The CDR3, as DNA: TGTGCCAGCAGTGACAGGGGGCGCGGAAACACCATATATTTT.

In this sample, this clonotype turned up a few times. The chain links TRBV6-4 to TRBJ1-6; tentatively, D is TRBD1 (6 bases). Germline V gene data show CDR1 as MRHNA and CDR2 as SNTAGT. V lost 11 bases to trimming and J lost 7 bases, with 21 bases between them. There are 15 residues in the CDR3. The CDR3, as DNA: TGTGCCTGGGGGGTTGTGGATACAGGGAATTCACCCCTCCACTTT. It codes for CAWGVVDTGNSPLHF.

This clonotype was found many times. The rearrangement links TRBV28 to TRBJ2-7, with 7 bases that match TRBD2. The ends lost 7 bases at V and 1 base at J; junction bases unmatched: 10. The V gene's germline CDR1 is MDHEN and CDR2 SYDVKM. This CDR3 is built from 15 residues. CDR3 amino acids: CASTPRGGLSYEQYF. The CDR3 DNA sequence: TGTGCCAGCACCCCCCGGGGAGGGCTGTCCTACGAGCAGTACTTC.

This clonotype was seen many times. The junction and the germline gene differ at one end; a read error may be behind it. The chain combines TRBV5-1 with TRBJ1-1; the match to TRBD1 covers 11 bases. This CDR3 comprises 14 residues. The germline V gene encodes CDR1 SGHRS and CDR2 YFSETQ. The DNA for the CDR3 is TGTGCCAGCAGCCCCGGGACAGGGGGCACTGAAGCTTTCTTT. Its translation: CASSPGTGGTEAFF.

This clonotype has ten or more counts. The V call is TRBV7-8, the J call TRBJ2-2; D gene uncertain. Germline V lookup: CDR1 SGHVS, CDR2 FQNEAQ. The germline V and J ends were trimmed by 3 bases and 0 bases, with 8 bases remaining between them. The CDR3 has 15 amino acids. The CDR3 loop reads CASSFIASNTGELFF. The CDR3 bases are TGTGCCAGCAGCTTCATAGCTTCGAACACCGGGGAGCTGTTTTTT.